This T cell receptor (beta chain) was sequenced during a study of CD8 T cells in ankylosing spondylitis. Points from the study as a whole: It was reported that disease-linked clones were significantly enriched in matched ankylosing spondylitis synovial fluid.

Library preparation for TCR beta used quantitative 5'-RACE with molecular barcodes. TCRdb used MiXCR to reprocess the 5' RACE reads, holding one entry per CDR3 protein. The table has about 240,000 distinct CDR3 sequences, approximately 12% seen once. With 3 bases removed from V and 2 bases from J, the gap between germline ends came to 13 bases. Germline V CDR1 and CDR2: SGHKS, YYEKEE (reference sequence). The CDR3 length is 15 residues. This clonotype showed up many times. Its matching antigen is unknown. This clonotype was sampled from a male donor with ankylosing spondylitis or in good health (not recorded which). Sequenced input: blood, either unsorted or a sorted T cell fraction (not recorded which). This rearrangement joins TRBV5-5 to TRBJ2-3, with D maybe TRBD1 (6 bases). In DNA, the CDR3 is TGTGCCAGCAGCTGGGGACACTATATCACAGATACGCAGTATTTT. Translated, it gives CASSWGHYITDTQYF.